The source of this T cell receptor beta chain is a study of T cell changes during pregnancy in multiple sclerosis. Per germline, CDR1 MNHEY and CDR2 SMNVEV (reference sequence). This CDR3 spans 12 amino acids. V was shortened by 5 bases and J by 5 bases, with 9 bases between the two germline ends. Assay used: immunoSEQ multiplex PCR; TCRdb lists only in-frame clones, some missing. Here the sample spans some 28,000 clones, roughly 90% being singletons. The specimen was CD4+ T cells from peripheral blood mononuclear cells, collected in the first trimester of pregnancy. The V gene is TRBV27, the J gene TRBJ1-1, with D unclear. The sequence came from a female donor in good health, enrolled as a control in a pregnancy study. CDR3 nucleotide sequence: TGTGCCAGCAGTCTGCCGAGGACTGAAGCTTTCTTT. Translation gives CASSLPRTEAFF.